A single sample gave rise to the 10 T cell receptor beta chains below, sequenced in a study of CD8 T cells in Susac syndrome. Random hexamers were used to reverse transcribe an amount of about 0.45 to 1 ug RNA. Via MiXCR, TCRdb re-called the immunoSEQ multiplex PCR reads, giving one row per CDR3 protein. The profile shows 250,000 to 300,000 distinct CDR3 sequences, approximately 85% of them singletons. The sequenced material came from CD8+ T cells from PBMCs. The receptors derive from a human donor with multiple sclerosis.

The rearrangement links TRBV10-3 to TRBJ2-5; D is possibly TRBD2 (5 bases). The ends were cut back, 2 bases at V and 5 bases at J, with 18 bases in the middle. Germline V gives CDR1 ENHRY, CDR2 SYGVKD. The CDR3 has 16 amino acids. The CDR3 here is CAISEGQRIKGETQYF. DNA for the CDR3: TGTGCCATCAGTGAGGGTCAGCGGATAAAAGGGGAGACCCAGTACTTC.

The V and J genes are TRBV6-5 and TRBJ1-5, with a possible D match to TRBD1 (6 bases). Per germline, CDR1 MNHEY and CDR2 SVGAGI. The CDR3 spans 18 residues. Trimming cost V 3 bases and J 4 bases, with 22 bases left between them. This CDR3 reads CASSYFGGPNTPNQPQHF. Written as DNA, the CDR3 is TGTGCCAGCAGTTATTTTGGGGGCCCAAACACCCCAAATCAGCCCCAGCATTTT.

The V call is TRBV2, the J call TRBJ1-4; no clear D. The CDR3 covers 13 residues. Trimming left V 7 bases short and J 8 bases short, with 14 bases between. CDR1 and CDR2 (germline): SNHLY, FYNNEI. The CDR3 DNA follows: TGTGCCAGCATGTCAGGCGTCGGGGAAAAACTGTTTTTT. This encodes CASMSGVGEKLFF.

The rearrangement joins TRBV7-9 to TRBJ2-1; no definite D call. The V and J ends lost 0 bases and 5 bases respectively, with 5 bases between them. CDR1 is SEHNR and CDR2 is FQNEAQ in the germline V gene (reference sequence). The CDR3 is made up of 13 amino acids. In DNA form, the CDR3 reads TGTGCCAGCAGCTTAGCGAGCCACAATGAGCAGTTCTTC. Its translation is CASSLASHNEQFF.

V and J are TRBV20-1 and TRBJ2-7; TRBD1 matches 8 bases. Losses at the gene ends were 2 bases for V and 2 bases for J; bases not matched to a gene: 8. Germline lookup yields CDR1 DFQATT and CDR2 SNEGSKA (reference sequence). The CDR3 is 15 residues long. As DNA, the CDR3 is TGCAGTGCTAGACCTCGGACAGGGACAACCTACGAGCAGTACTTC. Its protein product is CSARPRTGTTYEQYF.

The CDR3 loop reads CASSPQGAMDTGELFF. DNA of the CDR3: TGTGCCAGTAGCCCACAGGGGGCTATGGACACCGGGGAGCTGTTTTTT. The rearrangement links TRBV19 to TRBJ2-2, with 9 positions matching TRBD1. V shed 6 bases, J shed 3 bases, and the junction held 8 bases outside the gene matches. The CDR3 has 16 amino acids. Germline V gene sequence: CDR1 LNHDA, CDR2 SQIVND (reference sequence).

This chain uses TRBV7-6 with TRBJ2-1; 9 bases line up with TRBD2. This CDR3 region has 14 residues. Germline lookup yields CDR1 SGHVS and CDR2 FNYEAQ. The junction had 6 bases not matched to a gene; V was cut back by 3 bases and J by 9 bases. CDR3 DNA sequence: TGTGCCAGCAGCTTTGATAGCGGGAGTGCTGAGCAGTTCTTC. It encodes CASSFDSGSAEQFF.

The V and J genes are TRBV20-1 and TRBJ2-1; tentative D call: TRBD2 (7 bases). The germline CDR1 and CDR2 sequences are DFQATT and SNEGSKA (reference sequence). The ends were cut back, 6 bases at V and 5 bases at J, with 14 bases in the middle. The CDR3 is made up of 13 amino acids. This CDR3 is CSAMGGLDNEQFF. CDR3 DNA sequence: TGCAGTGCCATGGGGGGGCTAGACAATGAGCAGTTCTTC.

The V and J genes are TRBV20-1 and TRBJ2-7; D ambiguous. Between the trimmed V and J ends, which lost 5 bases and 4 bases, there was a span of 9 bases. Germline lookup yields CDR1 DFQATT and CDR2 SNEGSKA (reference sequence). The CDR3 is made up of 11 amino acids. The CDR3 loop reads CSAPETYEQYF. The CDR3 nucleotides read TGCAGTGCTCCGGAAACTTACGAGCAGTACTTC.

V usage is TRBV21-1 and J usage is TRBJ1-5; the table assigns TRBD1, which was not confirmed against the DNA. TRBV21-1 is reported as a pseudogene. This CDR3 comprises 19 residues. CDR3 in DNA: TGTGCCAGCAGCAAACGGCTCAGGGGCTGTACACCTAGCAATCAGCCCCAGCATTTT. Its translation: CASSKRLRGCTPSNQPQHF.